The entry that follows covers one T cell receptor beta chain sequence. What it recognizes is unknown. TCR beta cDNA libraries included unique molecular identifiers. Input of roughly 0.9 to 11 million T cells yielded a few hundred thousand cDNA molecules. Via MiXCR, TCRdb re-called the PCR reads, giving one row per CDR3 protein. The sample yields roughly 570,000 distinct CDR3 sequences, around 34% seen once. These data come from a study of post-analysis software for immune sequencing data. The overall study: Recorded disease courses covered relapsing-remitting, secondary progressive and progressive-relapsing multiple sclerosis. Some patients had no subtype annotation. General study results and limits: A significant reduction in normalized Chao1 diversity was observed in multiple sclerosis patients versus controls. Co-batched samples clustered tightly together by F measure.

Material: blood. This clonotype originated in a girl under 18 with multiple sclerosis.

CDR3 amino acids: CSVDSGSYNEQYF. The CDR3 bases are TGCAGCGTTGACAGTGGGTCCTACAATGAGCAGTACTTC. The chain joins TRBV29-1 to TRBJ2-1; D gene unclear. The J call could be wrong; TRBJ2-7 is a better fit for the DNA end. In germline, CDR1 is SQVTM, CDR2 ANQGSEA. The CDR3 extends over 13 amino acids.